Sequencing of this T cell receptor (beta chain) was carried out in a study of monozygotic twins with inflammatory bowel disease. Template switching added UMIs carrying a 6-nucleotide sample barcode. TCRdb re-called the 5' RACE reads; one entry per CDR3 protein, DNA not given. The repertoire table contains fewer than 450,000 distinct CDR3 sequences. Germline loops: CDR1 SGDLS, CDR2 YYNGEE. The CDR3 is 17 residues long. The rearrangement joins TRBV9 to TRBJ2-7; TCRdb gives TRBD1 as the D gene, but with no DNA this cannot be confirmed. Sequencing was carried out using blood. This receptor was obtained from a human donor with ulcerative colitis or Crohn's disease, or a healthy co-twin of an affected twin (not recorded which). This CDR3 reads CASSSSPTTGGYYEQYF.